The rows below give T cell receptor beta chains drawn from one sample of a study of neurological immune-mediated disorders. MiXCR, run by TCRdb on the 5' RACE reads, gives a single entry per CDR3 protein. The table has nearly 60,000 distinct CDR3 sequences, 3% to 4% seen once. Sample: PBMCs. The origin of the receptors is a woman aged 55 to 70 with multiple sclerosis. The CDR3 runs from the conserved cysteine through the conserved F or W. Each record gives: clone size, J gene, D gene, V gene, CDR3 DNA, CDR3 protein. A D gene is named only where the DNA matches it firmly. Size is stated as how often the clone was seen (once, few, many) or a class if it is expanded.

many | TRBJ1-2 | - | TRBV5-1 | TGCGCCAGCAGCGAGGGCAGCTATGGCTACACCTTC | CASSEGSYGYTF
many | TRBJ2-1 | - | TRBV12-3/TRBV12-4 | TGTGCCAGCAGTTTCGTGCGAGCGAGTGAGCAGTTCTTC | CASSFVRASEQFF
many | TRBJ1-1 | TRBD1 | TRBV12-3/TRBV12-4 | TGTGCCAGCAGTAAATACAGGGGACGAGCTTTCTTT | CASSKYRGRAFF
many | TRBJ2-7 | - | TRBV29-1 | TGCAGCGTTGAAGATGACGGGGTTTACGAGCAGTACTTC | CSVEDDGVYEQYF
many | TRBJ2-7 | - | TRBV5-6 | TGTGCCAGCCGGGACTTCTCCTACGAGCAGTACTTC | CASRDFSYEQYF
many | TRBJ1-6 | - | TRBV12-3/TRBV12-4 | TGTGCCAGCAGTAGCGGGACGGGGAATTCACCCCTCCACTTT | CASSSGTGNSPLHF
many | TRBJ2-5 | - | TRBV6-2/TRBV6-3 | TGTGCCAGCACCCAGAGGCTTCAAGAGACCCAGTACTTC | CASTQRLQETQYF
few | TRBJ2-1 | TRBD2 | TRBV11-3 | TGTGCCAGCAGCTTAGCCGGGACTAGCGGGCGGAATGAGCAGTTCTTC | CASSLAGTSGRNEQFF
many | TRBJ2-3 | - | TRBV7-9 | TGTGCCAGCAGCCCGGGTCGGGCCTACACAGATACGCAGTATTTT | CASSPGRAYTDTQYF
many | TRBJ2-1 | TRBD2 | TRBV20-1 | TGCAGTGCCGCCGGGAGCGGGAAGGGTCGGGATGAGCAGTTCTTC | CSAAGSGKGRDEQFF
many | TRBJ2-1 | TRBD1 | TRBV29-1 | TGCAGCGTGAGGGGACAGCTTTACTCCTACAATGAGCAGTTCTTC | CSVRGQLYSYNEQFF
many | TRBJ1-5 | - | TRBV12-3/TRBV12-4 | TGTGCCAGCAGTATGGGACCCGTCATTCAGCCCCAGCATTTT | CASSMGPVIQPQHF
many | TRBJ2-3 | - | TRBV7-3 | TGTGCCAGCAGCTTAAGTCGGGGGAGCACAGATACGCAGTATTTT | CASSLSRGSTDTQYF
many | TRBJ1-3 | - | TRBV9 | TGTGCCAGCAGCGTAGGACAGAACAGGAACACCATATATTTT | CASSVGQNRNTIYF
many | TRBJ2-1 | - | TRBV20-1 | TGCAGTGCTATTAGACAGATTTACAATGAGCAGTTCTTC | CSAIRQIYNEQFF
many | TRBJ1-6 | - | TRBV7-3 | TGTGCCAGCAGCTTAAGCGGGGCGGGTTCACCCCTCCACTTT | CASSLSGAGSPLHF
many | TRBJ2-3 | TRBD2 | TRBV20-1 | TGCAGTGCTAGAAAGCGGGAGGGCCCGAATACGCAGTATTTT | CSARKREGPNTQYF